Listed below are T cell receptor beta chains from one sample, sequenced in a study of identical twins. One entry per CDR3 protein, called by TCRdb with MiXCR from the 5' RACE reads. The sample holds around 960,000 distinct CDR3 sequences, roughly 12% seen once. The same data also went into a second study, on yellow fever vaccine responses in identical twins.

The sequenced material came from PBMCs. Receptors were obtained from a woman aged 18 to 35 in good health. The CDR3 runs from the conserved cysteine through the conserved F or W. A D gene is named only where the DNA matches it firmly. The listing skips clone size in some rows; elsewhere it reads once, few, many or a size class.

>-|TRBV7-6|few|TRBJ2-5
CASSYRFETQYF
TGTGCCAGCAGCTACAGGTTTGAGACCCAGTACTTC
>-|TRBV10-3|-|TRBJ2-1
CASRDPGQSNEQFF
TGTGCCAGCCGGGATCCCGGACAGAGCAATGAGCAGTTCTTC
>TRBD1|TRBV6-2/TRBV6-3|-|TRBJ1-5
CASSWTGGSQPQHF
TGTGCCAGCAGCTGGACAGGAGGTAGTCAGCCCCAGCATTTT
>TRBD1|TRBV6-1|-|TRBJ2-7
CASSGQGAGEQYF
TGTGCCAGCAGCGGACAGGGGGCAGGTGAGCAGTACTTC
>TRBD2|TRBV19|-|TRBJ2-1
CASSTSVLAGGLNEQFF
TGTGCCAGTAGTACCTCCGTGCTAGCGGGGGGGCTTAATGAGCAGTTCTTC
>TRBD2|TRBV20-1|-|TRBJ2-1
CSATRTSGYNEQFF
TGCAGTGCCACCCGGACTAGCGGTTACAATGAGCAGTTCTTC
>TRBD1|TRBV12-3/TRBV12-4|many|TRBJ2-3
CASSFTGQDLADTQYF
TGTGCCAGCAGTTTTACGGGACAGGACTTGGCAGATACGCAGTATTTT
>-|TRBV29-1|-|TRBJ1-2
CSGRVGDGYTF
TGCAGCGGTCGGGTAGGGGATGGCTACACCTTC
>TRBD2|TRBV7-9|-|TRBJ2-2
CASAAELGGYTGELFF
TGTGCCAGCGCTGCGGAACTGGGGGGGTACACCGGGGAGCTGTTTTTT
>-|TRBV24-1|-|TRBJ2-2
CATSDLSVTGGLFF
TGTGCCACCAGTGATTTGAGTGTTACCGGGGGGCTGTTTTTT
>-|TRBV7-2|many|TRBJ2-3
CASSRLQGTDTQYF
TGTGCCAGCAGTCGGTTGCAGGGCACAGATACGCAGTATTTT
>-|TRBV12-3/TRBV12-4|few|TRBJ2-5
CASRKAPQETQYF
TGTGCCAGCAGAAAGGCGCCACAAGAGACCCAGTACTTC